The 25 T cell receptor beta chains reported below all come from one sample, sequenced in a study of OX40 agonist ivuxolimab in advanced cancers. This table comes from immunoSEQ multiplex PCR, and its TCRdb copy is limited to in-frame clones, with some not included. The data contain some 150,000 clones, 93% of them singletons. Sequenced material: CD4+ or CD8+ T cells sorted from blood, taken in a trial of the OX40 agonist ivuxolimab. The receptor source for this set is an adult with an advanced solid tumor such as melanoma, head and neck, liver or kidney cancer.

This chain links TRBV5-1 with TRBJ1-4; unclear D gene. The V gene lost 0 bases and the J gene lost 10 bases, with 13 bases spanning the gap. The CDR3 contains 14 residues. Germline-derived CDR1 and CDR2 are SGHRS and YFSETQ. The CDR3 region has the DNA TGCGCCAGCAGCTTGGCCGACACAAGCGGAAAACTGTTTTTT. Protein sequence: CASSLADTSGKLFF.

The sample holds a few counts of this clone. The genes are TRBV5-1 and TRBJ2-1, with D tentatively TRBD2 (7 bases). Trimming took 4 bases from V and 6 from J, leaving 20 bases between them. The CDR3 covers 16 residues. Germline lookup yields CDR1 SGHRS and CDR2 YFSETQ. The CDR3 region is CASSPQPGGLSNEQFF. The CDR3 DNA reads TGCGCCAGCAGCCCTCAACCCGGGGGGCTATCCAATGAGCAGTTCTTC.

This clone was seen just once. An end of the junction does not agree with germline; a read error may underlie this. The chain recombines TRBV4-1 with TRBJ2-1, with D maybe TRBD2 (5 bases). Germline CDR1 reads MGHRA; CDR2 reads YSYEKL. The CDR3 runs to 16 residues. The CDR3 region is CASTQIRGDRYNEQFF. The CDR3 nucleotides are TGCGCCAGCACCCAAATCCGGGGAGACCGTTACAATGAGCAGTTCTTC.

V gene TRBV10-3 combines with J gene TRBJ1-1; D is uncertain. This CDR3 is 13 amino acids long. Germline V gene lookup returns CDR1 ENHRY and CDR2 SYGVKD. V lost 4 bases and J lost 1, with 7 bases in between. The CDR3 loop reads CAISGRENTEAFF. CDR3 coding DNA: TGTGCCATCAGTGGCAGAGAGAACACTGAAGCTTTCTTT.

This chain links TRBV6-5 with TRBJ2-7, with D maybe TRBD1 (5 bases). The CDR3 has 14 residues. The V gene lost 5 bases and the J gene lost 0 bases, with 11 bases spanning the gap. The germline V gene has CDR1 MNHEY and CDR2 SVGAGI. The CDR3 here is CASSPLDNSYEQYF. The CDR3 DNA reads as TGTGCCAGCAGTCCTTTGGACAACTCCTACGAGCAGTACTTC.

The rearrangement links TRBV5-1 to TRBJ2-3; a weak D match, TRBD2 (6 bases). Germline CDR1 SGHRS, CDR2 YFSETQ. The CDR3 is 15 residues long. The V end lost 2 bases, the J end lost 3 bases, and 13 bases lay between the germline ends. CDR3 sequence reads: CASSLAGDLTDTQYF. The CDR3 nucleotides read TGCGCCAGCAGCTTAGCCGGGGACTTGACAGATACGCAGTATTTT. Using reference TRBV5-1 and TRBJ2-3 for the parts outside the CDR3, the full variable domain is KAGVTQTPRYLIKTRGQQVTLSCSPISGHRSVSWYQQTPGQGLQFLFEYFSETQRNKGNFPGRFSGRQFSNSRSEMNVSTLELGDSALYLCASSLAGDLTDTQYFGPGTRLTVL.

The CDR3 loop is CASSEGFREQFF. CDR3 sequence (DNA): TGTGCCAGCAGTGAAGGGTTTCGGGAGCAGTTCTTC. This sequence joins TRBV6-1 and TRBJ2-1; D ambiguous. V dropped 1 base and J dropped 10 bases, with 8 bases sitting between them. The CDR3 has 12 amino acids. Germline-derived CDR1 and CDR2 are MNHNS and SASEGT.

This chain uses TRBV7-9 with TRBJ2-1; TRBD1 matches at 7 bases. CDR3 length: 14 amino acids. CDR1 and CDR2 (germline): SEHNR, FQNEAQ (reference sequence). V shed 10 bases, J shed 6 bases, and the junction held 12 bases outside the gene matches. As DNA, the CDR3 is TGTGCCATAACTCGAGGGGGCCTAAGCAATGAGCAGTTCTTC. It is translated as CAITRGGLSNEQFF.

The CDR3 sequence: CASTKRAGNYEQYF. CDR3 sequence (DNA): TGTGCCAGCACCAAAAGGGCGGGAAATTACGAGCAGTACTTC. This sequence joins TRBV21-1 and TRBJ2-7; TRBD2, as called in the table, went unchecked against the DNA. TRBV21-1 is a known pseudogene. The CDR3 has 14 residues.

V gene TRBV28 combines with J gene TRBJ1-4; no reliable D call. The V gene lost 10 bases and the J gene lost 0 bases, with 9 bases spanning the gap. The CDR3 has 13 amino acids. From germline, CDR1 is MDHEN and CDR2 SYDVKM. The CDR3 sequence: CAIGSATNEKLFF. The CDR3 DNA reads TGTGCCATCGGATCAGCAACTAATGAAAAACTGTTTTTT. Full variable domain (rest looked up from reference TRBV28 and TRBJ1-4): DVKVTQSSRYLVKRTGEKVFLECVQDMDHENMFWYRQDPGLGLRLIYFSYDVKMKEKGDIPEGYSVSREKKERFSLILESASTNQTSMYLCAIGSATNEKLFFGSGTQLSVL.

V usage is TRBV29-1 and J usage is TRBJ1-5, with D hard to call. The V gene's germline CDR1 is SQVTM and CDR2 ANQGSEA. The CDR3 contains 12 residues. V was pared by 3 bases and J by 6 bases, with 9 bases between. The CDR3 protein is CSVETKGQPQHF. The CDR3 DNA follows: TGCAGCGTTGAGACAAAGGGTCAGCCCCAGCATTTT.

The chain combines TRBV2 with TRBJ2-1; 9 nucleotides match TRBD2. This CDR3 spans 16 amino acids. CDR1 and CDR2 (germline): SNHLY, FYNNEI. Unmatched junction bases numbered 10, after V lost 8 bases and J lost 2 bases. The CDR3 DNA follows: TGTGCCAGCCCCCTTAGGAGCGGGGGGCCCTACAATGAGCAGTTCTTC. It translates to CASPLRSGGPYNEQFF.

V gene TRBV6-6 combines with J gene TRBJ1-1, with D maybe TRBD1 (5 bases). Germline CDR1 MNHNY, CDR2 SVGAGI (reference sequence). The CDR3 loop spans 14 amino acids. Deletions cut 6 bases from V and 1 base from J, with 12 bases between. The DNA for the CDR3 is TGTGCCAGCAGCCGCGGGCAGGGGAACACTGAAGCTTTCTTT. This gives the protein CASSRGQGNTEAFF.

The CDR3 DNA follows: TGTGCCAGCAGCTTAGTATTCCGGCTAGCGAGTTACAATGAGCAGTTCTTC. This gives the protein CASSLVFRLASYNEQFF. The chain uses TRBV7-2 and TRBJ2-1, with a weak D call TRBD2 (6 bases). Germline CDR1 is SGHTA and CDR2 is FQGNSA. Trimming took off 1 base at V and 4 bases at J, with 17 bases between the two ends. This CDR3 has 17 residues.

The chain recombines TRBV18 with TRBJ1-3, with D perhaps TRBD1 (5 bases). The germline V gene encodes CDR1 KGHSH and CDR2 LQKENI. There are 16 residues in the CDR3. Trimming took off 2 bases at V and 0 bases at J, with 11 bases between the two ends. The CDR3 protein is CASSPSGGGSGNTIYF. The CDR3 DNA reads TGTGCCAGCTCACCATCGGGGGGTGGCTCTGGAAACACCATATATTTT.

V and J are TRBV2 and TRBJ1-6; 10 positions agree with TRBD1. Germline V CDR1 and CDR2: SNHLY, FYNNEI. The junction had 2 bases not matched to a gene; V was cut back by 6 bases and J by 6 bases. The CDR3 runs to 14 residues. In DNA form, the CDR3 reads TGTGCCAGCAGGTGGGACAGGGGTAATTCACCCCTCCACTTT. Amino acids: CASRWDRGNSPLHF.

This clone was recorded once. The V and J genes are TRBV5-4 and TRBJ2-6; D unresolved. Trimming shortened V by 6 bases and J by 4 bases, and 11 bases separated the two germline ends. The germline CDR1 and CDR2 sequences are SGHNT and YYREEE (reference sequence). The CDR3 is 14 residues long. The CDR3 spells CASTPDPGANVLTF. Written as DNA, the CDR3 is TGTGCCAGCACCCCAGACCCAGGGGCCAACGTCCTGACTTTC.

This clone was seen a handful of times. CDR3 in DNA: TGTGCCAGCAGCCGGTCGACAGGGTGGTATGGCTACACCTTC. Amino acids: CASSRSTGWYGYTF. This rearrangement joins TRBV7-9 to TRBJ1-2; 7 bases match TRBD1. With V trimmed by 5 bases and J by 5 bases, 8 bases remained unmatched. The CDR3 extends over 14 amino acids. Germline loops: CDR1 SEHNR, CDR2 FQNEAQ (reference sequence).

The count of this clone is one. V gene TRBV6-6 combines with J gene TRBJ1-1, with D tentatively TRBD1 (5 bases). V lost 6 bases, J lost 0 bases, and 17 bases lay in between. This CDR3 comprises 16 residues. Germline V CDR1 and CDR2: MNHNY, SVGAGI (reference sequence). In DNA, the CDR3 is TGTGCCAGCAGCCCCGGGGCTGTCGTGGTGAACACTGAAGCTTTCTTT. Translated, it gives CASSPGAVVVNTEAFF.

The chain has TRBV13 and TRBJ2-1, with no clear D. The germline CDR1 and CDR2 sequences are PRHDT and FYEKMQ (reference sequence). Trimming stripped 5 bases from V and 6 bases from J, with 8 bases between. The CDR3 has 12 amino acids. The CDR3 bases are TGTGCCAGCAGCGCGAACATCAATGAGCAGTTCTTC. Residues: CASSANINEQFF. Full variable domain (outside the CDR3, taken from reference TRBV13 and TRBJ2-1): AAGVIQSPRHLIKEKRETATLKCYPIPRHDTVYWYQQGPGQDPQFLISFYEKMQSDKGSIPDRFSAQQFSDYHSELNMSSLELGDSALYFCASSANINEQFFGPGTRLTVL.

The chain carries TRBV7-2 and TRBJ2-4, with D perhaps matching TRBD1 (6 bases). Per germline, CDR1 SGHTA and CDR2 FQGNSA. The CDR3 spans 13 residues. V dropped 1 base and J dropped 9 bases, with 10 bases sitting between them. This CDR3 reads CASSLGGLLIQYF. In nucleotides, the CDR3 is TGTGCCAGCAGCTTAGGGGGGCTCCTCATTCAGTACTTC.

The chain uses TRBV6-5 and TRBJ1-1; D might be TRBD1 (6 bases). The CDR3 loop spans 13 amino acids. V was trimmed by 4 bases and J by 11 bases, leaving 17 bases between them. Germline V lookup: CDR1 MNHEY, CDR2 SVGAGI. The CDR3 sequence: CASSSPVDSWAFF. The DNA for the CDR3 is TGTGCCAGCAGTTCCCCCGTGGACAGCTGGGCTTTCTTT.

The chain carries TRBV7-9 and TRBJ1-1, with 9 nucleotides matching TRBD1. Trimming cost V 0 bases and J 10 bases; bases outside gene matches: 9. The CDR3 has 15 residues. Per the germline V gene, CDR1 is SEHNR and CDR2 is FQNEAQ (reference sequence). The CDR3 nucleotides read TGTGCCAGCAGCTTAGCAATGGGACAGGGTATTCGAGCTTTCTTT. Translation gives CASSLAMGQGIRAFF.

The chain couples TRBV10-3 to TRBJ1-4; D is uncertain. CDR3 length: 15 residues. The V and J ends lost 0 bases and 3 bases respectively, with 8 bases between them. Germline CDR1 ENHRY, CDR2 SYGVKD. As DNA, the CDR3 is TGTGCCATCAGTGAGTCGACCGGGGCTAATGAAAAACTGTTTTTT. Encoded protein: CAISESTGANEKLFF.

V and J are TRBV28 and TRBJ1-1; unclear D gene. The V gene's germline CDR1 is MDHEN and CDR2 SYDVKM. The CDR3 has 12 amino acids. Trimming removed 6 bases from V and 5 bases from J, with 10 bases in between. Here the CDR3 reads CASSLVRTEAFF. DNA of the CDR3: TGTGCCAGCAGCCTGGTTCGGACTGAAGCTTTCTTT.